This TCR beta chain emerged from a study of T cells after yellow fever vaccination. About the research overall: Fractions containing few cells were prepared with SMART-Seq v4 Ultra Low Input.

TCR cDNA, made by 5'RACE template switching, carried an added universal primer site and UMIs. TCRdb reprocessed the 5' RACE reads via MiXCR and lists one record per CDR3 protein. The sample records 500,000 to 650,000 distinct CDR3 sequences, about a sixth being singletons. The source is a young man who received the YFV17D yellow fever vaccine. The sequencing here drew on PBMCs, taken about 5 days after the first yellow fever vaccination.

CDR3 loop: CASTPGPSTETQYF. In DNA, the CDR3 is TGCGCCAGCACCCCGGGACCCTCCACGGAGACCCAGTACTTC. The chain carries TRBV5-1 and TRBJ2-5, with D possibly called TRBD1 or TRBD2 (5 bases each). CDR1 and CDR2 from the germline V gene are SGHRS and YFSETQ. There are 14 residues in the CDR3. Trimming removed 6 bases from V and 5 bases from J, with 17 bases in between.